This TCR beta chain derives from a study of technical replicates of blood from a handful of donors. The V and J ends lost 5 bases and 7 bases, in that order; junction bases with no gene match: 8. Per germline, CDR1 LNHDA and CDR2 SQIVND (reference sequence). The CDR3 covers 14 residues. By share, this clone counts as medium-sized. TCRdb's table, derived via immunoSEQ multiplex PCR, lists solely in-frame clones and lacks some. This table holds fewer than 65,000 clones, more than 70% found once. The receptor comes from a human donor in good health. Some clones in this sample may be carry-over from other donors' samples. Sequences were obtained from PBMCs. J is TRBJ2-7 and V is TRBV19; 10 positions match TRBD1. CDR3 residues: CASSRTGGTLEQYF. DNA for the CDR3: TGTGCCAGTAGTCGGACAGGGGGAACATTGGAGCAGTACTTC.